This TCR beta chain was recorded in a study of blood T cell repertoires in COVID-19. Study in general: PBMCs, B-cell-depleted T cells, or T cells provided the cDNA or gDNA that made up the material.

Germline V gives CDR1 ENHRY, CDR2 SYGVKD. This CDR3 region has 14 residues. Trimming took 3 bases from V and 3 from J; bases not matched to a gene: 4. This clone was observed a handful of times. The assay was immunoSEQ multiplex PCR, and TCRdb's table has in-frame clones only and misses some. Among fewer than 300,000 clones, about 91% were seen once, and the ten largest hold more than 1%. This clonotype was sampled from a woman between 35 and 50 years old with acute COVID-19. The J gene is TRBJ1-1, the V gene TRBV10-3; 7 bases map to TRBD1. Sequenced material: PBMCs or T cells enriched from blood (not recorded which). The CDR3 DNA is TGTGCCATCAGTGAATTGGGACAGCACACTGAAGCTTTCTTT. Translated: CAISELGQHTEAFF.